Listed below are T cell receptor beta chains from one sample, sequenced in a study of PD-L1 blockade in urothelial cancer. The method was immunoSEQ multiplex PCR; TCRdb's version includes in-frame clones alone and lacks a portion of them. The sample contains roughly 45,000 clones, about 85% of which appear only once. The sequences come from PBMCs, collected around atezolizumab (anti-PD-L1) treatment. These receptors all come from a man in his fifties or sixties with urothelial cancer. Both conserved end residues are part of each CDR3. The D gene is left open where the match is weak. Rows may omit the clone size; those that give it use once, few, many or a size class.

clone_size,j_call,v_call,d_call,cdr3_aa,cdr3_nt
NA,TRBJ2-3,TRBV30,TRBD2,CASGRDSGATDTQYF,TGTGCCTCCGGGAGGGATAGCGGAGCCACAGATACGCAGTATTTT
NA,TRBJ1-1,TRBV16,TRBD1,CASSRDRAGEAFF,TGTGCCAGCAGCCGAGACAGGGCCGGTGAAGCTTTCTTT
NA,TRBJ2-7,TRBV4-3,TRBD2,CASSQDWGSGGPNSYEQYF,TGCGCCAGCAGCCAAGATTGGGGTAGCGGGGGGCCTAATTCTTACGAGCAGTACTTC
NA,TRBJ1-1,TRBV19,NA,CASSKLREGTEAFF,TGTGCCAGTAGTAAACTTAGGGAGGGGACTGAAGCTTTCTTT
NA,TRBJ1-1,TRBV5-6,NA,CASSSIYAGTEAFF,TGTGCCAGCAGCTCGATATATGCGGGCACTGAAGCTTTCTTT
NA,TRBJ2-1,TRBV7-2,TRBD1,CASSLAGTGANEQFF,TGTGCCAGCAGCTTAGCGGGGACAGGGGCCAATGAGCAGTTCTTC
NA,TRBJ2-7,TRBV5-8,NA,CASSLVRGYEQYF,TGTGCCAGCAGCTTGGTAAGGGGTTACGAGCAGTACTTC
NA,TRBJ2-2,TRBV6-1,TRBD1,CASSEASGGAGELFF,TGTGCCAGCAGTGAAGCGTCAGGGGGAGCCGGGGAGCTGTTTTTT
once,TRBJ1-4,TRBV6-6,TRBD1,CASSSTGIGEKLFF,TGTGCCAGCAGTTCGACAGGGATTGGTGAAAAACTGTTTTTT
NA,TRBJ2-3,TRBV14,NA,CASSQGLSDTQYF,TGTGCCAGCAGCCAAGGTCTCTCAGATACGCAGTATTTT
NA,TRBJ2-1,TRBV7-6,NA,CASSLASRETGNEQFF,TGTGCCAGCAGCTTAGCGTCCCGGGAAACTGGGAATGAGCAGTTCTTC
NA,TRBJ2-5,TRBV18,TRBD1,CASSPRTGGWETQYF,TGTGCCAGCTCACCCAGGACAGGGGGTTGGGAGACCCAGTACTTC
NA,TRBJ2-3,TRBV6-1,TRBD2,CASSRDYTDTQYF,TGTGCCAGCAGTAGGGACTACACAGATACGCAGTATTTT
NA,TRBJ2-1,TRBV7-9,TRBD2,CASSGTSGGASYNEQFF,TGTGCCAGCAGCGGGACTAGCGGGGGGGCCTCCTACAATGAGCAGTTCTTC
NA,TRBJ2-3,TRBV18,TRBD1,CASSPRRQGRTDTQYF,TGTGCCAGCTCACCACGGAGACAGGGCCGCACAGATACGCAGTATTTT
NA,TRBJ1-2,TRBV27,TRBD1,CASSSTGGAYGYTF,TGTGCCAGCAGTTCGACAGGGGGCGCGTATGGCTACACCTTC
NA,TRBJ1-4,TRBV19,TRBD1,CASSSLDRTDEKLFF,TGTGCCAGTAGTTCCTTGGACAGGACTGATGAAAAACTGTTTTTT
NA,TRBJ2-7,TRBV23-1,TRBD1,CASSGTGDHLFGEQYF,TGCGCCAGCAGCGGGACAGGGGACCACCTATTTGGCGAGCAGTACTTC
NA,TRBJ1-5,TRBV11-2,NA,CASSLTSTGQPQHF,TGTGCCAGCAGCTTAACCTCCACAGGCCAGCCCCAGCATTTT
NA,TRBJ2-2,TRBV7-3,TRBD2,CASSLYGGTNTGELFF,TGTGCCAGCAGCTTATACGGGGGGACGAACACCGGGGAGCTGTTTTTT
NA,TRBJ1-1,TRBV27,TRBD1,CASSFTGGASTEAFF,TGTGCCAGCAGTTTTACAGGGGGCGCGAGCACTGAAGCTTTCTTT
NA,TRBJ1-1,TRBV19,NA,CASSMGLLNVNTEAFF,TGTGCCAGTAGTATGGGACTTCTGAACGTGAACACTGAAGCTTTCTTT
NA,TRBJ1-4,TRBV5-1,TRBD1,CASSLGQGGEKLFF,TGCGCCAGCAGCCTGGGACAGGGCGGTGAAAAACTGTTTTTT
NA,TRBJ1-2,TRBV10-2,NA,CASSSQEGVGTF,TGCGCCAGCAGTAGTCAAGAGGGCGTTGGCACCTTC
NA,TRBJ1-2,TRBV7-9,NA,CASIRDRGGAVGGYTF,TGTGCCAGCATCCGAGACCGCGGGGGGGCGGTCGGTGGCTACACCTTC
NA,TRBJ2-2,TRBV7-8,TRBD2,CASSTGGRARTGELFF,TGTGCCAGCAGCACCGGGGGGAGGGCGCGCACCGGGGAGCTGTTTTTT
NA,TRBJ2-7,TRBV7-2,TRBD2,CASSSGLTSYEQYF,TGTGCCAGCAGCTCGGGACTAACCTCCTACGAGCAGTACTTC
few,TRBJ2-1,TRBV19,TRBD2,CASSSAGGTYNEQFF,TGTGCCAGTAGTAGCGCGGGGGGCACCTACAATGAGCAGTTCTTC
NA,TRBJ2-1,TRBV10-3,NA,CAITGLDGTNEQFF,TGTGCCATCACCGGTCTAGACGGTACCAATGAGCAGTTCTTC
NA,TRBJ1-2,TRBV27,TRBD1,CASSFGSGGGYTF,TGTGCCAGCAGTTTCGGGTCAGGGGGCGGCTACACCTTC
NA,TRBJ2-1,TRBV4-2,TRBD1,CASSLHPGQGAYNEQFF,TGTGCCAGCAGCTTGCACCCGGGACAGGGAGCCTACAATGAGCAGTTCTTC
once,TRBJ1-1,TRBV14,TRBD1,CASSHYGGQGARGTEAFF,TGTGCCAGCAGCCATTACGGGGGACAGGGGGCTCGGGGCACTGAAGCTTTCTTT
few,TRBJ2-3,TRBV7-9,TRBD1,CASSKTGTDTQYF,TGTGCCAGCAGCAAGACAGGGACAGATACGCAGTATTTT
NA,TRBJ1-2,TRBV29-1,TRBD1,CSAPGTGIYGYTF,TGCAGCGCACCCGGGACAGGGATTTATGGCTACACCTTC
few,TRBJ2-3,TRBV7-3,NA,CASRSGGDTQYF,TGTGCCAGCAGGAGCGGAGGGGATACGCAGTATTTT
NA,TRBJ1-2,TRBV6-6,TRBD1,CASTPGTVYGYTF,TGTGCCAGCACTCCCGGGACAGTGTATGGCTACACCTTC
NA,TRBJ1-5,TRBV27,NA,CASSFEGRGQPQHF,TGTGCCAGCAGTTTCGAGGGGAGGGGACAGCCCCAGCATTTT
NA,TRBJ1-1,TRBV7-3,TRBD1,CASSSQGAMNTEAFF,TGTGCCAGCAGCTCACAGGGGGCAATGAACACTGAAGCTTTCTTT
NA,TRBJ2-3,TRBV6-1,NA,CASSESSTDTQYF,TGTGCCAGTTCGGAGTCTAGCACAGATACGCAGTATTTT
NA,TRBJ2-3,TRBV11-3,NA,CASSRSTITDTQYF,TGTGCCAGCAGCCGCTCAACTATCACAGATACGCAGTATTTT
few,TRBJ2-1,TRBV5-1,TRBD2,CASSLGTLTSGGSYNEQFF,TGCGCCAGCAGCCTAGGAACTTTGACTAGCGGGGGTTCCTACAATGAGCAGTTCTTC
NA,TRBJ2-1,TRBV29-1,TRBD1,CSVARDRAYNEQFF,TGCAGCGTTGCCCGGGACAGAGCCTACAATGAGCAGTTCTTC
NA,TRBJ2-3,TRBV4-2,TRBD2,CASSLNSGVSDTQYF,TGTGCCAGCAGCCTTAATAGCGGGGTCTCAGATACGCAGTATTTT
NA,TRBJ1-1,TRBV27,NA,CASRRYRVRNTEAFF,TGTGCCAGCAGACGATACAGGGTAAGGAACACTGAAGCTTTCTTT
NA,TRBJ2-2,TRBV7-8,NA,CASSLQGYTGELFF,TGTGCCAGCAGCTTGCAGGGGTACACCGGGGAGCTGTTTTTT
NA,TRBJ1-2,TRBV19,NA,CASRKAGTNYGYTF,TGTGCCAGTAGGAAGGCAGGGACTAACTATGGCTACACCTTC
NA,TRBJ2-2,TRBV10-2,NA,CASSSQPANTGELFF,TGCGCCAGCAGTTCACAGCCCGCGAACACCGGGGAGCTGTTTTTT
NA,TRBJ2-1,TRBV5-1,TRBD2,CASSIRDYSLGEFF,TGCGCCAGCAGCATAAGGGACTATTCCCTCGGAGAGTTCTTC
NA,TRBJ2-6,TRBV19,NA,CASSRTGSGANVLTF,TGTGCCAGTAGCCGTACAGGCTCTGGGGCCAACGTCCTGACTTTC
NA,TRBJ1-1,TRBV30,TRBD1,CAWSRTGDTEAFF,TGTGCCTGGAGCAGAACAGGGGACACTGAAGCTTTCTTT
NA,TRBJ2-7,TRBV14,TRBD2,CASAPRGLAMEYEQYF,TGTGCCAGCGCACCACGGGGACTAGCGATGGAATACGAGCAGTACTTC